Below, one T cell receptor beta chain is given with its context. These data originate in a study of blood T cell repertoires in COVID-19. Some clones are missing from TCRdb's copy, which holds only in-frame ones; the method was immunoSEQ multiplex PCR. Among 95,000 to 120,000 clones listed, 90% were seen once. From germline, CDR1 is SGDLS and CDR2 YYNGEE. The CDR3 loop spans 17 amino acids. V was pared by 3 bases and J by 2 bases, with 10 bases of the junction left unmatched. This clonotype was obtained from a woman aged 50 to 65 with acute or convalescent COVID-19. This chain uses TRBV9 with TRBJ2-1, with 8 bases that match TRBD2. Sequences were obtained from peripheral blood. The CDR3: CASSAAPRTSTYNEQFF. In DNA form, the CDR3 reads TGTGCCAGCAGCGCGGCCCCCCGGACTAGCACCTACAATGAGCAGTTCTTC.